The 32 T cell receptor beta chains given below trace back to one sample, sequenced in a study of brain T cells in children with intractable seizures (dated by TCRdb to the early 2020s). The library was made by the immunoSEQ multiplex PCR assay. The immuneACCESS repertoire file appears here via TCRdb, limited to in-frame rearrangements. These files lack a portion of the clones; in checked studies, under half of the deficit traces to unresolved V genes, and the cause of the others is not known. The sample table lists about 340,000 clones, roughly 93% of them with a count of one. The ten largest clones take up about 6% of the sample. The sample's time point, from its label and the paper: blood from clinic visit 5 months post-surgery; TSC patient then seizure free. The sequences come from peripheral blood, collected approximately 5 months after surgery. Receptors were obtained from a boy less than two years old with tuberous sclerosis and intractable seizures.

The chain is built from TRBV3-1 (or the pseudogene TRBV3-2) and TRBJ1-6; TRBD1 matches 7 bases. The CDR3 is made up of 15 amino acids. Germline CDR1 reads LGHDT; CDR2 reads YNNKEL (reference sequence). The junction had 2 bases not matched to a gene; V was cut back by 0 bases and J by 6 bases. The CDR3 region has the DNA TGTGCCAGCAGCCAAGAGACAGGGCCTAATTCACCCCTCCACTTT. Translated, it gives CASSQETGPNSPLHF.

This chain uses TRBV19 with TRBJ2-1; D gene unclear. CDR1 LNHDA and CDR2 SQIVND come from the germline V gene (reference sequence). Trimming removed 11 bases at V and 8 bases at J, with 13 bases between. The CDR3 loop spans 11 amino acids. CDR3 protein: CAAHENHEQFF. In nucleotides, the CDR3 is TGTGCCGCCCATGAGAATCATGAGCAGTTCTTC. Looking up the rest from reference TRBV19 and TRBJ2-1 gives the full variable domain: DGGITQSPKYLFRKEGQNVTLSCEQNLNHDAMYWYRQDPGQGLRLIYYSQIVNDFQKGDIAEGYSVSREKKESFPLTVTSAQKNPTAFYLCAAHENHEQFFGPGTRLTVL.

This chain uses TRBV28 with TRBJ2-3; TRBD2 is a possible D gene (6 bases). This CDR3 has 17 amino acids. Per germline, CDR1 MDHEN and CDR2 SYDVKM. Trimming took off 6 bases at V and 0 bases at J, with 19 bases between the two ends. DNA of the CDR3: TGTGCCAGCAGAGACCTGGGGGGACTGAAGAGCACAGATACGCAGTATTTT. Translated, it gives CASRDLGGLKSTDTQYF.

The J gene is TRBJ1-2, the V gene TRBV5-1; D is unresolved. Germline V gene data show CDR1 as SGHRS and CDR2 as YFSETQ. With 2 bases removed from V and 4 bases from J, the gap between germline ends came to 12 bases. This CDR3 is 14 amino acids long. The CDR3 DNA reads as TGCGCCAGCAGCTTTCAGGAGACCTTCTATGGCTACACCTTC. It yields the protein CASSFQETFYGYTF.

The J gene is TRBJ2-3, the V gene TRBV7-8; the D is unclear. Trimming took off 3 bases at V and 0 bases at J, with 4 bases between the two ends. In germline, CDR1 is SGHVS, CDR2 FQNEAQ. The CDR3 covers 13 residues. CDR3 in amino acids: CASSFDSTDTQYF. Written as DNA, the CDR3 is TGTGCCAGCAGCTTCGACAGCACAGATACGCAGTATTTT.

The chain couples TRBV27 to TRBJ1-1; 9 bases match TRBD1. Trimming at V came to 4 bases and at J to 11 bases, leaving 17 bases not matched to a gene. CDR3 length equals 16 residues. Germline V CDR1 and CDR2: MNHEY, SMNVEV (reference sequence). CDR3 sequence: CASSSLGTGKGREAFF. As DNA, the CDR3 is TGTGCCAGCAGTTCCCTCGGGACAGGGAAAGGAAGGGAGGCTTTCTTT.

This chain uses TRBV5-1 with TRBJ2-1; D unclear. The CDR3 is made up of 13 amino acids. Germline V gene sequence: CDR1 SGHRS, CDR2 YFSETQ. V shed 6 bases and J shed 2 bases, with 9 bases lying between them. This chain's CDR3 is CASTDLTYNEQFF. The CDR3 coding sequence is TGCGCCAGCACTGACTTAACCTACAATGAGCAGTTCTTC.

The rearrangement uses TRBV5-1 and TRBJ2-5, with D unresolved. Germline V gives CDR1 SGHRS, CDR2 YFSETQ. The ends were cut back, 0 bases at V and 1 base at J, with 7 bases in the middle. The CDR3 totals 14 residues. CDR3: CASSLGPVQETQYF. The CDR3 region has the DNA TGCGCCAGCAGCTTGGGGCCAGTCCAAGAGACCCAGTACTTC.

The CDR3 bases are TGTGCCAGTAGTATGTATTCTGGGGCCAACGTCCTGACTTTC. Protein product: CASSMYSGANVLTF. V gene TRBV19 combines with J gene TRBJ2-6; D remains ambiguous. Germline CDR1 and CDR2: LNHDA and SQIVND (reference sequence). CDR3 length: 14 residues. V lost 3 bases and J 1 base, leaving 4 bases between the germline ends.

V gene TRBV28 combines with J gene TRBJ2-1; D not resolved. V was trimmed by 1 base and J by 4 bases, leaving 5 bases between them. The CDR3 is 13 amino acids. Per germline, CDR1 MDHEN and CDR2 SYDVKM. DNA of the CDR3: TGTGCCAGCAGTTTATCCCTATACAATGAGCAGTTCTTC. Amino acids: CASSLSLYNEQFF.

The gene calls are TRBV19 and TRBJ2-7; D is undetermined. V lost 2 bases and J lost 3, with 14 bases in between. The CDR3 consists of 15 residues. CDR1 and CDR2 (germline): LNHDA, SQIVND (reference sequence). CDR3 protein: CASSIHLSARYEQYF. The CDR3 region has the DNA TGTGCCAGTAGTATACACCTCAGCGCCCGCTACGAGCAGTACTTC.

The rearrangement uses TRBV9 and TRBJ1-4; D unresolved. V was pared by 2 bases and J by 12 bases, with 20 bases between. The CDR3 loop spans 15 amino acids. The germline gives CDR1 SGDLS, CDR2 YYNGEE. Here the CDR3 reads CASSVEPQDGSELFF. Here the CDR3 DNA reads TGTGCCAGCAGCGTCGAGCCCCAGGATGGTTCGGAACTGTTTTTT. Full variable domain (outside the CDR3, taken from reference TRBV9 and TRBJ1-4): DSGVTQTPKHLITATGQRVTLRCSPRSGDLSVYWYQQSLDQGLQFLIQYYNGEERAKGNILERFSAQQFPDLHSELNLSSLELGDSALYFCASSVEPQDGSELFFGSGTQLSVL.

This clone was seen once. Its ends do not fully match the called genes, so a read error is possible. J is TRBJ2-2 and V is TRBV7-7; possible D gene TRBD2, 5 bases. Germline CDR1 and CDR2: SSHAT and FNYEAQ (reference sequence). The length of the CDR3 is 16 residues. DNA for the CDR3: TGTGCTAGCAGCCCAAACTCTAGGGAGAGAACCGGGGAGCTGTTTTTT. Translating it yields CASSPNSRERTGELFF.

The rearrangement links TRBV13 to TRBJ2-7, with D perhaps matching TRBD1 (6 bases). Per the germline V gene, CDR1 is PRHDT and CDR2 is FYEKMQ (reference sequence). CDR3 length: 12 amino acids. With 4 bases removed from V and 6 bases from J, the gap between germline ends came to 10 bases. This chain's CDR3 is CASSSTGTEQYF. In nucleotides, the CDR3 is TGTGCCAGCAGCTCCACAGGGACCGAGCAGTACTTC.

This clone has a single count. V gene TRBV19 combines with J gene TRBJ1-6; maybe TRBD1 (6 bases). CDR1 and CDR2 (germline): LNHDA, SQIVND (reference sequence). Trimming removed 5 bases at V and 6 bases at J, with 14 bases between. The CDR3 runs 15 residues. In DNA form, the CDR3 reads TGTGCCAGTAGTCCCTCGGACAGCCTTAATTCACCCCTCCACTTT. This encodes CASSPSDSLNSPLHF.

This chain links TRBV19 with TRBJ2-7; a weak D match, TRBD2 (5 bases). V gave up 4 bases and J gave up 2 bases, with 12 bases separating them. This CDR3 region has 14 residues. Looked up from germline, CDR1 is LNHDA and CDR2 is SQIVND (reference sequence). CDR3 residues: CASSKKLGPYEQYF. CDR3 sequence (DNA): TGTGCCAGTAGTAAAAAACTAGGGCCCTACGAGCAGTACTTC. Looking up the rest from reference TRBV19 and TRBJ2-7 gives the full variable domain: DGGITQSPKYLFRKEGQNVTLSCEQNLNHDAMYWYRQDPGQGLRLIYYSQIVNDFQKGDIAEGYSVSREKKESFPLTVTSAQKNPTAFYLCASSKKLGPYEQYFGPGTRLTVT.

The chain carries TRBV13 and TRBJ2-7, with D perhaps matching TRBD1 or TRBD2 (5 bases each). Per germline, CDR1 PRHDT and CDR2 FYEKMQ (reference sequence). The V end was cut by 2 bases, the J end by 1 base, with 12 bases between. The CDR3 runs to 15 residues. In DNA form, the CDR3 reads TGTGCCAGCAGCTTACCCCGGGACGGATCCTACGAGCAGTACTTC. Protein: CASSLPRDGSYEQYF.

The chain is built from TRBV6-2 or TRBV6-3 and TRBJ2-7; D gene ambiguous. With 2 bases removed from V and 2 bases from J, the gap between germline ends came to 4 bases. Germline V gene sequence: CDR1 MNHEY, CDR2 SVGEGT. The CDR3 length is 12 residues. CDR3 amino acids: CASSYVPYEQYF. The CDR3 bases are TGTGCCAGCAGTTACGTGCCCTACGAGCAGTACTTC.

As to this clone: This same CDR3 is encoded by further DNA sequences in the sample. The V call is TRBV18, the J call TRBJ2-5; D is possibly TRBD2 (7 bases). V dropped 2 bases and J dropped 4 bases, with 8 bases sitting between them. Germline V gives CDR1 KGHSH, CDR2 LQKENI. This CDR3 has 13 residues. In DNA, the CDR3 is TGTGCCAGCTCACCAAGGGGGGGAGAGACCCAGTACTTC. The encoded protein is CASSPRGGETQYF.

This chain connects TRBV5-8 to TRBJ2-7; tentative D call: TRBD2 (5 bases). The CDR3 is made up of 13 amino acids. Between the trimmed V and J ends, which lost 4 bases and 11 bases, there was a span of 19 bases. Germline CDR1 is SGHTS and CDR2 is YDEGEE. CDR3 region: CASSVVHSGLEYF. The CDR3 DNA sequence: TGTGCCAGCAGCGTGGTCCACAGCGGCTTGGAGTACTTC.

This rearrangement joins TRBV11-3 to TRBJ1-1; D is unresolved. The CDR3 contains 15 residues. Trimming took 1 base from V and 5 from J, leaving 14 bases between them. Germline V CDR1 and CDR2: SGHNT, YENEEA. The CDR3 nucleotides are TGTGCCAGCAGCTTAGTATCTGGCGCTGGAACTGAAGCTTTCTTT. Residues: CASSLVSGAGTEAFF.

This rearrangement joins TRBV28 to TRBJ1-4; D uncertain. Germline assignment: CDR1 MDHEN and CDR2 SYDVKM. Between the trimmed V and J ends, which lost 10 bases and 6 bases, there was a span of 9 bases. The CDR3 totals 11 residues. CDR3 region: CATTLDEKLFF. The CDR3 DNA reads TGTGCCACCACACTTGATGAAAAACTGTTTTTT.

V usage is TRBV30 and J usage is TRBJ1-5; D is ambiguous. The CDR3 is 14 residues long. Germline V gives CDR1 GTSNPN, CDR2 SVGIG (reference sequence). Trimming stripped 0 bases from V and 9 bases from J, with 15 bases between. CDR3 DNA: TGTGCCTGGAGTGTCGGACTTTACGAGTGGCCCCAGCATTTT. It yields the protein CAWSVGLYEWPQHF.

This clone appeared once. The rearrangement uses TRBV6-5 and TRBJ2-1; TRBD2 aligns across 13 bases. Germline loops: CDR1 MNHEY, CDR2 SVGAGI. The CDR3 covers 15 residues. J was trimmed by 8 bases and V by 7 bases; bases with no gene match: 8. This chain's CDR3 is CASKRGLAGADEQFF. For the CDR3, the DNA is TGTGCCAGCAAGCGTGGACTAGCGGGAGCGGATGAGCAGTTCTTC.

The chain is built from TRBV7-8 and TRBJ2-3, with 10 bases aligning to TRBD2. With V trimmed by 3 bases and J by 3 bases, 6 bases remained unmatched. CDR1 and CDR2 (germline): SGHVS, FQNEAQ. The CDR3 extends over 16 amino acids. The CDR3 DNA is TGTGCCAGCAGCTTTTGGGCTAGCGGGAGTACAGATACGCAGTATTTT. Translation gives CASSFWASGSTDTQYF.

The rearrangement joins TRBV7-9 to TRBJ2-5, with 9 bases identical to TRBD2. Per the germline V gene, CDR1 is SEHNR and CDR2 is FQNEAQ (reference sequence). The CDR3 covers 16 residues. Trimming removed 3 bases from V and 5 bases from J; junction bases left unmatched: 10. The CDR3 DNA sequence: TGTGCCAGCAGCTTGGGGGCTCTAGCGGGACAGGAGACCCAGTACTTC. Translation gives CASSLGALAGQETQYF.

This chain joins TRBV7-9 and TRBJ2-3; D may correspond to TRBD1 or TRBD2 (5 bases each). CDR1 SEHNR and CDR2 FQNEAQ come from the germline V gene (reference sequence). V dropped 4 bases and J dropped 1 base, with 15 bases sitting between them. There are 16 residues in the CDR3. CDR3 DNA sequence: TGTGCCAGCAGCTATTGGCTGGTGGGGGGCACAGATACGCAGTATTTT. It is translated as CASSYWLVGGTDTQYF.

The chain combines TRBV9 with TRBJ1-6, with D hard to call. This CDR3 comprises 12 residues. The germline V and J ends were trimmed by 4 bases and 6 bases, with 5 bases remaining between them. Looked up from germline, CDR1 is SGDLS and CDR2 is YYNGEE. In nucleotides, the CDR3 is TGTGCCAGCAGCAGCATTAATTCACCCCTCCACTTT. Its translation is CASSSINSPLHF.

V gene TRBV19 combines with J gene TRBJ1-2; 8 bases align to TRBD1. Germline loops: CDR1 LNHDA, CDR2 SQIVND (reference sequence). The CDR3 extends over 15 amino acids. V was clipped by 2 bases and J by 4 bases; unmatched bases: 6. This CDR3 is CASSIPGGAGYGYTF. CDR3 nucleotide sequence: TGTGCCAGTAGTATACCAGGGGGCGCGGGCTATGGCTACACCTTC.

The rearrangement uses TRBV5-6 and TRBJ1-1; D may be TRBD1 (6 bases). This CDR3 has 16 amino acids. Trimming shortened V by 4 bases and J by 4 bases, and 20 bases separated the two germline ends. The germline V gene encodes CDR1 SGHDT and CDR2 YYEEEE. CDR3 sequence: CASSELGRGRVTEAFF. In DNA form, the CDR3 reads TGTGCCAGCAGCGAACTAGGACGGGGGCGGGTCACTGAAGCTTTCTTT. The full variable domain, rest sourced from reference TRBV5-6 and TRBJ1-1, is DAGVTQSPTHLIKTRGQQVTLRCSPKSGHDTVSWYQQALGQGPQFIFQYYEEEERQRGNFPDRFSGHQFPNYSSELNVNALLLGDSALYLCASSELGRGRVTEAFFGQGTRLTVV.

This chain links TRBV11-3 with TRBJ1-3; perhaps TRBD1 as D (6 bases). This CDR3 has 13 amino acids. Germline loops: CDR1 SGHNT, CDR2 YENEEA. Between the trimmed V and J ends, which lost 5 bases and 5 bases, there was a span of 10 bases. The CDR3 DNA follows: TGTGCCAGCAGCGGAGACAGGAGAAACACCATATATTTT. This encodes CASSGDRRNTIYF.

The CDR3 protein is CASSPRGGHNEQFF. CDR3 coding DNA: TGCGCCAGCAGCCCCCGCGGAGGGCACAATGAGCAGTTCTTC. This rearrangement joins TRBV5-1 to TRBJ2-1; tentatively, D is TRBD2 (6 bases). This CDR3 comprises 14 residues. Germline V lookup: CDR1 SGHRS, CDR2 YFSETQ. The V gene lost 4 bases and the J gene lost 5 bases, with 13 bases spanning the gap.